A selection of T cell receptor beta chains follows, all from one sample in a study of blood T cell repertoires in COVID-19. Some clones are missing from TCRdb's copy, which holds only in-frame ones; the method was immunoSEQ multiplex PCR. This table has 65,000 to 75,000 clones, approximately 92% appearing once. Sequenced: peripheral blood. The receptors shown here come from a woman aged 45 to 65 with active COVID-19. Each CDR3 is given with its conserved first and last residue. The D gene is left open where the match is weak. Clone size is shown for a subset of rows, as once, few, many or a class of expanded clone.

TRBV30	TRBJ2-7	-	-	CAWSRGRRDGEQYF	TGTGCCTGGAGTAGAGGAAGGCGGGATGGGGAGCAGTACTTC
TRBV2	TRBJ2-3	-	-	CASSVQTGTDTQYF	TGTGCCAGCAGTGTTCAGACAGGCACAGATACGCAGTATTTT
TRBV28	TRBJ1-6	-	-	CASSSQGPNSPLHF	TGTGCCAGCAGTTCACAGGGACCTAATTCACCCCTCCACTTT
TRBV3-1/TRBV3-2	TRBJ2-3	few	TRBD2	CASSHGAWGREVTDTQYF	TGTGCCAGCAGCCATGGTGCGTGGGGGCGGGAGGTCACAGATACGCAGTATTTT
TRBV5-6	TRBJ1-2	few	-	CASSSAAHGGYTF	TGTGCCAGCAGCTCCGCCGCGCACGGTGGCTACACCTTC
TRBV7-9	TRBJ2-2	-	-	CASSLTSSTGELFF	TGTGCCAGCAGCTTAACTAGCAGCACCGGGGAGCTGTTTTTT
TRBV7-8	TRBJ2-1	-	TRBD2	CASSSGVALAGALYNEQFF	TGTGCCAGCAGCTCCGGGGTGGCTCTAGCGGGAGCTCTCTACAATGAGCAGTTCTTC
TRBV10-3	TRBJ2-1	once	-	CAISILDEQFF	TGTGCCATCAGTATCCTCGATGAGCAGTTCTTC
TRBV18	TRBJ1-6	-	-	CASSPALSYNSPLHF	TGTGCCAGCTCACCAGCACTGTCCTATAATTCACCCCTCCACTTT
TRBV3-1/TRBV3-2	TRBJ2-3	once	-	CASSRDSVLDTQYF	TGTGCCAGCAGTCGAGACTCAGTTCTCGATACGCAGTATTTT
TRBV19	TRBJ2-2	-	-	CASSTPDRPVVTGELFF	TGTGCCAGTAGTACCCCCGACAGGCCCGTGGTGACCGGGGAGCTGTTTTTT
TRBV3-1/TRBV3-2	TRBJ2-5	-	-	CASSHRDNQETQYF	TGTGCCAGCAGCCACCGGGACAACCAAGAGACCCAGTACTTC
TRBV5-1	TRBJ1-2	-	TRBD1	CASSPGDRQGRRGYTF	TGCGCCAGCAGCCCAGGAGATAGACAGGGACGGCGCGGCTACACCTTC
TRBV6-5	TRBJ2-1	once	TRBD2	CASEVGGRLGEQFF	TGTGCCAGCGAGGTTGGCGGGAGATTAGGAGAGCAGTTCTTC
TRBV5-1	TRBJ2-3	-	-	CASSLGLASDTQYF	TGCGCCAGCAGCCTGGGACTTGCTTCAGATACGCAGTATTTT
TRBV5-1	TRBJ2-3	few	-	CASSLQAGSTDTQYF	TGCGCCAGCAGCTTGCAGGCTGGCTCTACAGATACGCAGTATTTT
TRBV11-2	TRBJ2-7	-	TRBD1	CASSLSGQGSYEQYF	TGTGCCAGCAGCTTATCAGGACAGGGGTCCTACGAGCAGTACTTC
TRBV18	TRBJ1-1	few	-	CASSPKQGDTEAFF	TGTGCCAGCTCACCAAAACAGGGAGACACTGAAGCTTTCTTT
TRBV7-9	TRBJ2-4	-	TRBD2	CASSFLAGEDIQYF	TGTGCCAGCAGCTTCCTAGCGGGAGAGGACATTCAGTACTTC
TRBV2	TRBJ2-1	-	TRBD2	CASSGLAGGPNEQFF	TGTGCCAGCAGCGGACTAGCGGGAGGGCCGAATGAGCAGTTCTTC
TRBV21-1	TRBJ2-1	-	-	CASSTRQGWTSGPYYNEQFF	TGTGCCAGCAGCACCAGACAGGGTTGGACTAGCGGGCCATACTACAATGAGCAGTTCTTC
TRBV19	TRBJ2-1	-	TRBD1	CASTRTGGNEQFF	TGTGCCAGTACACGGACAGGGGGCAATGAGCAGTTCTTC
TRBV18	TRBJ1-4	once	TRBD1	CASSQTGYNEKLFF	TGTGCCAGCTCACAGACAGGGTATAATGAAAAACTGTTTTTT
TRBV28	TRBJ2-3	-	-	CASGQTGLGDTQYF	TGTGCCAGCGGACAAACAGGGCTGGGAGATACGCAGTATTTT
TRBV6-5	TRBJ2-3	once	-	CASRPTSTDTQYF	TGTGCCAGCAGGCCGACTAGCACAGATACGCAGTATTTT
TRBV29-1	TRBJ2-3	-	TRBD2	CSAARTSGRTDTQYF	TGCAGCGCCGCACGGACTAGCGGACGCACAGATACGCAGTATTTT
TRBV7-2	TRBJ2-3	-	TRBD2	CASSLAGTKSTDTQYF	TGTGCCAGCAGCTTAGCCGGGACTAAAAGCACAGATACGCAGTATTTT
TRBV18	TRBJ2-1	few	TRBD2	CASSPRMGLAGEGEQFF	TGTGCCAGCTCACCACGGATGGGACTAGCGGGAGAGGGGGAGCAGTTCTTC
TRBV4-2	TRBJ2-3	-	-	CASSQGGQGGTDTQYF	TGTGCCAGCAGCCAAGGAGGGCAGGGAGGTACAGATACGCAGTATTTT
TRBV24-1	TRBJ2-1	-	-	CATSGGPGRTNLNEQFF	TGTGCCACCAGTGGGGGGCCGGGACGCACAAACCTCAATGAGCAGTTCTTC
TRBV10-3	TRBJ1-2	-	-	CAIALPLYGYTF	TGTGCCATCGCCCTCCCACTCTATGGCTACACCTTC
TRBV19	TRBJ1-2	-	-	CASSIIDRTVRRYGYTF	TGTGCCAGTAGTATAATCGACCGGACAGTCCGACGCTATGGCTACACCTTC
TRBV28	TRBJ2-1	-	-	CASSLMGAGPESSYNEQFF	TGTGCCAGCAGTTTAATGGGGGCCGGCCCCGAGAGCTCCTACAATGAGCAGTTCTTC
TRBV18	TRBJ2-1	-	TRBD2	CASSPNTPTSVYNEQFF	TGTGCCAGCTCACCCAATACACCGACTAGCGTCTACAATGAGCAGTTCTTC
TRBV28	TRBJ1-2	-	-	CASSSRDKNYGYTF	TGTGCCAGCAGTTCTCGGGACAAAAACTATGGCTACACCTTC
TRBV27	TRBJ2-3	-	TRBD2	CASSLEAGAVDTQYF	TGTGCCAGCAGTTTAGAGGCGGGAGCGGTAGATACGCAGTATTTT
TRBV19	TRBJ1-1	-	-	CASRLRSGVWNTEAFF	TGTGCCAGTAGATTGCGATCGGGAGTCTGGAACACTGAAGCTTTCTTT
TRBV6-4	TRBJ2-1	-	-	CASSDSSLDNEQFF	TGTGCCAGCAGTGACTCGAGTCTAGACAATGAGCAGTTCTTC
TRBV6-2/TRBV6-3	TRBJ2-7	-	TRBD2	CASSLAGVPYEQYF	TGTGCCAGCAGTTTGGCGGGAGTGCCCTACGAGCAGTACTTC
TRBV30	TRBJ2-2	-	TRBD2	CAWLGLAGQTNTGELFF	TGTGCCTGGCTCGGACTAGCGGGGCAAACGAACACCGGGGAGCTGTTTTTT
TRBV2	TRBJ1-1	-	-	CASSPTSREAFF	TGTGCCAGCAGTCCAACGTCGCGGGAAGCTTTCTTT
TRBV6-4	TRBJ1-3	-	TRBD1	CASSVPGQASSGNTIYF	TGTGCCAGCAGCGTACCGGGACAGGCGAGCTCTGGAAACACCATATATTTT
TRBV19	TRBJ1-5	-	TRBD1	CASSPDPGQFNYHSNQPQHF	TGTGCCAGTAGTCCGGACCCGGGACAGTTTAATTACCATAGCAATCAGCCCCAGCATTTT
TRBV27	TRBJ2-5	-	TRBD2	CASSLVVGLAGVQETQYF	TGTGCCAGCAGTTTAGTGGTGGGACTAGCGGGAGTTCAAGAGACCCAGTACTTC
TRBV30	TRBJ1-4	-	TRBD1	CAWRGQGAGRVGKLFF	TGTGCCTGGAGAGGGCAGGGGGCTGGACGAGTTGGAAAACTGTTTTTT
TRBV13	TRBJ2-5	once	TRBD2	CASSLVGLASQETQYF	TGTGCCAGCAGCTTAGTGGGACTAGCGTCTCAAGAGACCCAGTACTTC
TRBV14	TRBJ2-5	-	-	CASSQEARGRAQYF	TGTGCCAGCAGCCAAGAAGCCAGGGGAAGAGCCCAGTACTTC
TRBV6-6	TRBJ1-3	-	-	CASLRGSGNTIYF	TGTGCCAGCCTCAGGGGCTCTGGAAACACCATATATTTT
TRBV5-1	TRBJ2-3	-	-	CASSPSSTDTQYF	TGCGCCAGCAGCCCTAGCAGCACAGATACGCAGTATTTT
TRBV9	TRBJ2-1	-	TRBD1	CASSYRDRVSYNEQFF	TGTGCCAGCAGCTACCGGGACAGGGTCTCCTACAATGAGCAGTTCTTC
TRBV7-9	TRBJ1-2	-	-	CASSLALSPYEDYTF	TGTGCCAGCAGCTTAGCGCTAAGCCCCTATGAGGACTACACCTTC
TRBV30	TRBJ2-5	-	-	CAWSTAGGTQYF	TGTGCCTGGAGTACCGCGGGCGGGACCCAGTACTTC
TRBV3-1/TRBV3-2	TRBJ1-2	few	-	CASSQVGDNYGYTF	TGTGCCAGCAGCCAAGTCGGGGATAACTATGGCTACACCTTC
TRBV23-1	TRBJ1-5	once	-	CASRPNFDQPQHF	TGCGCCAGCAGGCCGAACTTCGATCAGCCCCAGCATTTT
TRBV14	TRBJ1-2	-	-	CASSQRGRNGYTF	TGTGCCAGCAGCCAAAGAGGCCGGAATGGCTACACCTTC